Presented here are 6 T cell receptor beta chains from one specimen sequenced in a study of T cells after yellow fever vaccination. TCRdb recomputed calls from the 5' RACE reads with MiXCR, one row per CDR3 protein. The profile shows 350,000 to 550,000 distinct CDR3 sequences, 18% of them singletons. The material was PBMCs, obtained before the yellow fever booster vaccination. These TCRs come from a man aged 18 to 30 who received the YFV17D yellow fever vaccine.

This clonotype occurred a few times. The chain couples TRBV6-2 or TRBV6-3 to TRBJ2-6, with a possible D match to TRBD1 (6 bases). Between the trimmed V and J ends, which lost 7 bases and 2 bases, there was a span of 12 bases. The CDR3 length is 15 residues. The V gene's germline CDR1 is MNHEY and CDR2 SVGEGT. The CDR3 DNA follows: TGTGCCAGCACCAGGGGCCTGGCTGGGGCCAACGTCCTGACTTTC. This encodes CASTRGLAGANVLTF.

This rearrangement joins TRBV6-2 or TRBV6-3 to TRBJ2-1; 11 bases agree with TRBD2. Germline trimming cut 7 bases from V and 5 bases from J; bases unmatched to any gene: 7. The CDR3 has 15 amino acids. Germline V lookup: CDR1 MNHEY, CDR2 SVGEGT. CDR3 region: CASTPGLAAHNEQFF. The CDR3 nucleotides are TGTGCCAGCACCCCGGGACTAGCGGCTCACAATGAGCAGTTCTTC.

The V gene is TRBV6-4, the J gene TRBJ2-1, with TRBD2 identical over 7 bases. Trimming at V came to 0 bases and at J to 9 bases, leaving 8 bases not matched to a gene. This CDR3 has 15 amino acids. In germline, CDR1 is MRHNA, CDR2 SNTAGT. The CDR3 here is CASSDSSSGVAEQFF. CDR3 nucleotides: TGTGCCAGCAGTGACTCATCGAGCGGGGTTGCTGAGCAGTTCTTC.

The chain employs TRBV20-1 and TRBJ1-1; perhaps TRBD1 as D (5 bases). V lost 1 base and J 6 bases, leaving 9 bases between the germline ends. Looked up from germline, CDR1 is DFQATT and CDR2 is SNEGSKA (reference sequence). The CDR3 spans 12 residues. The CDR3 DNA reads TGCAGTGCTAGAGCTCGGGGCCCTGAAGCTTTCTTT. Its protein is CSARARGPEAFF.

The CDR3 DNA reads as TGCAGTGCTCGCCGGGACTCGTTGAACAATGAGCAGTTCTTC. Translating it yields CSARRDSLNNEQFF. This chain uses TRBV20-1 with TRBJ2-1, with TRBD2 as a possible D gene (6 bases). Germline V CDR1 and CDR2: DFQATT, SNEGSKA (reference sequence). Trimming removed 5 bases at V and 5 bases at J, with 16 bases between. The CDR3 is 14 amino acids.

The CDR3 nucleotides read TGTGCCAGCAGCGGGAGGACAGGGGTACGGTTAAGCACAGATACGCAGTATTTT. Translating it yields CASSGRTGVRLSTDTQYF. This rearrangement joins TRBV5-4 to TRBJ2-3, with 9 bases that match TRBD1. CDR3 length: 18 residues. V trimming: 4 bases; J trimming: 0 bases; junction bases outside the gene matches: 12. Germline values: CDR1 SGHNT, CDR2 YYREEE (reference sequence).